A selection of T cell receptor beta chains follows, all from one sample in a study of blood T cell repertoires in COVID-19. Clones were read by immunoSEQ multiplex PCR, and TCRdb kept only the in-frame ones, dropping some. The data show about 58,000 clones, with approximately 90% seen just once and around 1.5% held by the top ten. Sequenced input: peripheral blood. Receptors originate from a man in his fifties or sixties with acute or convalescent COVID-19. CDR3s include the opening cysteine and the closing phenylalanine or tryptophan. D genes are given only for firm matches. The size field is filled for only some rows; it gives once, few, many or a size class.

TRBD1,TRBV6-4,-,TRBJ2-5,CASSDLTGGTQYF,TGTGCCAGCAGTGACTTAACAGGGGGGACCCAGTACTTC
-,TRBV5-4,once,TRBJ1-6,CASSAGGDNSPLHF,TGTGCCAGCAGCGCCGGAGGAGATAATTCACCCCTCCACTTT
-,TRBV30,-,TRBJ1-5,CAWSTREDQPQHF,TGTGCCTGGTCCACCAGGGAAGATCAGCCCCAGCATTTT
-,TRBV2,-,TRBJ2-5,CASSPSTGRQGETQYF,TGTGCCAGCAGTCCATCGACAGGGAGGCAAGGAGAGACCCAGTACTTC
-,TRBV11-2,-,TRBJ1-2,CASSLVQLPRGYTF,TGTGCCAGCAGCTTAGTCCAACTACCACGGGGCTACACCTTC
-,TRBV7-9,-,TRBJ2-1,CASSLGGNSNEQFF,TGTGCCAGCAGCTTGGGCGGGAATAGCAATGAGCAGTTCTTC
-,TRBV28,-,TRBJ1-5,CASSLSHRTNNSNQPQHF,TGTGCCAGCAGTTTAAGTCATAGGACAAACAATAGCAATCAGCCCCAGCATTTT
TRBD1,TRBV6-2/TRBV6-3,few,TRBJ2-7,CASSSHGTGGPVEQYF,TGTGCCAGCAGTTCCCATGGGACAGGGGGCCCCGTCGAGCAGTACTTC
-,TRBV28,-,TRBJ1-6,CASRRDQGVSPLHF,TGTGCCAGCAGGCGGGACCAGGGAGTTTCACCCCTCCACTTT
-,TRBV7-2,few,TRBJ1-5,CASSGGIRNQPQHF,TGTGCCAGCAGCGGAGGCATACGCAATCAGCCCCAGCATTTT
-,TRBV30,-,TRBJ1-4,CASDRWGDEKLFF,TGTGCCTCTGACAGGTGGGGCGATGAAAAACTGTTTTTT
-,TRBV19,-,TRBJ1-2,CASSTELPGYGYTF,TGTGCCAGTAGTACAGAACTCCCAGGTTATGGCTACACCTTC
TRBD2,TRBV6-5,-,TRBJ2-3,CASSYSSGRYPDTQYF,TGTGCCAGCAGTTACTCATCCGGGAGGTACCCAGATACGCAGTATTTT
-,TRBV24-1,-,TRBJ1-5,CATSAGSNQPQHF,TGTGCCACCAGTGCAGGGAGCAATCAGCCCCAGCATTTT
-,TRBV28,-,TRBJ2-7,CASSSGGPEQYF,TGTGCCAGCAGTTCAGGTGGTCCGGAGCAGTACTTC
TRBD2,TRBV9,once,TRBJ2-4,CASSLGGGETHIQYF,TGTGCCAGCAGCCTCGGGGGAGGGGAAACGCACATTCAGTACTTC